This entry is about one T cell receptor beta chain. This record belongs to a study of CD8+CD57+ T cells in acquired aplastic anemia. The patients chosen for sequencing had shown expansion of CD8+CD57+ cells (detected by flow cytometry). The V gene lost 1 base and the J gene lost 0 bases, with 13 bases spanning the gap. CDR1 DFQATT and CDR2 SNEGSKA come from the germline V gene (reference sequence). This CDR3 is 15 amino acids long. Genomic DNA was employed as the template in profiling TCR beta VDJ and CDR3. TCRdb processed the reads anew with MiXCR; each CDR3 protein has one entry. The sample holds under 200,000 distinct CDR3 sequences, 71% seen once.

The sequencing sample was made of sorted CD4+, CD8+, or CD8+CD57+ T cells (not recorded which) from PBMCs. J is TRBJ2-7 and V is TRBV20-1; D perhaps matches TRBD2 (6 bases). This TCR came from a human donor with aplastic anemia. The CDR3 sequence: CSARAPGLHSYEQYF. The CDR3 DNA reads TGCAGTGCTAGAGCCCCGGGACTCCACTCCTACGAGCAGTACTTC.